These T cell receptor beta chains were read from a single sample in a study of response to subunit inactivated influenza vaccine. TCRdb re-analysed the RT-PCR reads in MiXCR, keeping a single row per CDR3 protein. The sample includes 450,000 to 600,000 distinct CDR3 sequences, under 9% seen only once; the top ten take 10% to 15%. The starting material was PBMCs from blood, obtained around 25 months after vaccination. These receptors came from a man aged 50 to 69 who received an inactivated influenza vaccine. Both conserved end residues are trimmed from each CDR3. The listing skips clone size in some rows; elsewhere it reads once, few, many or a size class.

cdr3_aa: ATSRDAGDSPLH; j_call: TRBJ1-6; clone_size: many; v_call: TRBV15
cdr3_aa: ASSQESETQY; j_call: TRBJ2-5; clone_size: many; v_call: TRBV3-1
cdr3_aa: SARVGGQYNNEQF; j_call: TRBJ2-1; clone_size: many; v_call: TRBV20-1
cdr3_aa: SASPGIFNTEAF; j_call: TRBJ1-1; clone_size: few; v_call: TRBV20-1
cdr3_aa: ASGPGVRGLLETQY; j_call: TRBJ2-5; clone_size: few; v_call: TRBV5-6
cdr3_aa: SASKEHNSPLH; j_call: TRBJ1-6; clone_size: few; v_call: TRBV20-1
cdr3_aa: ASTQLAGTGELF; j_call: TRBJ2-2; clone_size: few; v_call: TRBV7-2
cdr3_aa: ASSLEASGRNNEQF; j_call: TRBJ2-1; clone_size: .; v_call: TRBV7-6
cdr3_aa: ASSLNIIGGDTDTQY; j_call: TRBJ2-3; clone_size: .; v_call: TRBV11-2
cdr3_aa: ASSLVGQPYGYT; j_call: TRBJ1-2; clone_size: many; v_call: TRBV7-2
cdr3_aa: SVSGTSGSSWYEQY; j_call: TRBJ2-7; clone_size: few; v_call: TRBV29-1
cdr3_aa: ASTRGGVGNIQY; j_call: TRBJ2-4; clone_size: few; v_call: TRBV19
cdr3_aa: ASSLTGGGAYSYEQY; j_call: TRBJ2-7; clone_size: many; v_call: TRBV7-2
cdr3_aa: ASSPRVSYNEQF; j_call: TRBJ2-1; clone_size: many; v_call: TRBV5-5
cdr3_aa: ASSLGVTTNEKLF; j_call: TRBJ1-4; clone_size: many; v_call: TRBV7-2
cdr3_aa: ASSQDLAGAYYEQY; j_call: TRBJ2-7; clone_size: few; v_call: TRBV4-2
cdr3_aa: AISLRNLNTEAF; j_call: TRBJ1-1; clone_size: few; v_call: TRBV10-3
cdr3_aa: ATSDLGSGDGETQY; j_call: TRBJ2-5; clone_size: few; v_call: TRBV24-1
cdr3_aa: ASSFDTRQTLGDGYT; j_call: TRBJ1-2; clone_size: .; v_call: TRBV11-2
cdr3_aa: AWTGGTSGTDTQY; j_call: TRBJ2-3; clone_size: .; v_call: TRBV30
cdr3_aa: ASTRQVWALEQY; j_call: TRBJ2-7; clone_size: .; v_call: TRBV6-1
cdr3_aa: ASSTTTPWAGGSYNEQF; j_call: TRBJ2-1; clone_size: many; v_call: TRBV13
cdr3_aa: AIRIGTGYEQY; j_call: TRBJ2-7; clone_size: few; v_call: TRBV10-3
cdr3_aa: ASSGTMFYEQF; j_call: TRBJ2-1; clone_size: .; v_call: TRBV6-2/TRBV6-3
cdr3_aa: ASSYGRGGSPLH; j_call: TRBJ1-6; clone_size: many; v_call: TRBV6-5
cdr3_aa: ASSYPTDRVNTEAF; j_call: TRBJ1-1; clone_size: .; v_call: TRBV6-2/TRBV6-3
cdr3_aa: ASRNAGFSGIADTQY; j_call: TRBJ2-3; clone_size: .; v_call: TRBV7-2
cdr3_aa: ASSWAGTDTQY; j_call: TRBJ2-3; clone_size: few; v_call: TRBV28
cdr3_aa: ASSQTGTGLNEQF; j_call: TRBJ2-1; clone_size: .; v_call: TRBV12-3/TRBV12-4
cdr3_aa: ASSFSPRYNEQF; j_call: TRBJ2-1; clone_size: .; v_call: TRBV28
cdr3_aa: ATKGVRGGYEQY; j_call: TRBJ2-7; clone_size: .; v_call: TRBV6-1
cdr3_aa: ASSDGTDYNEQF; j_call: TRBJ2-1; clone_size: few; v_call: TRBV9